This T cell receptor beta chain was captured by sequencing in a study of regulatory T cells in long-lasting Graves disease. This sample's time point: persistent/refractory GD, antithyroid drugs over 5 years with positive TRAb. Construction of the TCR library relied on RNA isolated from PBMCs. The patients were enrolled through endocrinology in Xi'an, China. Concerning this clonotype: Its antigen remains unidentified.

Combining iRepertoire HTBI primers with Arm-PCR of CDR3 regions, the authors built TCR beta libraries. TCRdb re-called the multiplex PCR reads through MiXCR, storing one row per CDR3 protein. The profile covers about 400,000 distinct CDR3 sequences, with more than 20% appearing a single time and 20% to 25% taken by the ten largest. The V end was cut by 6 bases, the J end by 3 bases, with 18 bases between. Germline assignment: CDR1 SQVTM and CDR2 ANQGSEA. CDR3 size: 14 residues. Study-level points and caveats: A limited number of samples was an acknowledged limitation.

This material consisted of peripheral blood mononuclear cells (PBMCs), taken when the disease was refractory, from a patient treated with antithyroid drugs. The sequence derives from a female donor with Graves disease. This rearrangement joins TRBV29-1 to TRBJ2-7; D gene ambiguous. In DNA, the CDR3 is TGCAGCGTCCGTCAATCAGACGCAGGCTACGAGCAGTACTTC. It encodes CSVRQSDAGYEQYF.